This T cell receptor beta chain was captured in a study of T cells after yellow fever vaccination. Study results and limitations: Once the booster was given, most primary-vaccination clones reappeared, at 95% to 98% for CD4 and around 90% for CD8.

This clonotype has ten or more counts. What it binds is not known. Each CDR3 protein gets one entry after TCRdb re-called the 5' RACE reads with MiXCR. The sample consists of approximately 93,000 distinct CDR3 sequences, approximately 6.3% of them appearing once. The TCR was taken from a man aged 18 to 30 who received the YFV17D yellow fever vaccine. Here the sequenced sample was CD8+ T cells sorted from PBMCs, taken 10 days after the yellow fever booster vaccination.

CDR3 residues: CASRTSEGLSYEQYF. Written as DNA, the CDR3 is TGTGCCAGCAGGACCAGTGAGGGTCTCTCCTACGAGCAGTACTTC. The V gene is TRBV5-8, the J gene TRBJ2-7; D might be TRBD2 (5 bases). The V end was cut by 5 bases, the J end by 0 bases, with 15 bases between. This CDR3 spans 15 amino acids. Germline lookup yields CDR1 SGHTS and CDR2 YDEGEE. Looking up the rest from reference TRBV5-8 and TRBJ2-7 gives the full variable domain: EAGVTQSPTHLIKTRGQQATLRCSPISGHTSVYWYQQALGLGLQFLLWYDEGEERNRGNFPPRFSGRQFPNYSSELNVNALELEDSALYLCASRTSEGLSYEQYFGPGTRLTVT.